This TCR beta chain was recorded in a study of tumour-infiltrating T cells in Burkitt lymphoma. Study in general: All epidemiological Burkitt lymphoma subtypes were represented in the cohort.

The assay was immunoSEQ multiplex PCR, and TCRdb's table has in-frame clones only and misses some. The sample lists some 1,300 clones; 70% to 90% were seen once. The CDR3 runs to 10 residues. Trimming pared 0 bases from V and 6 bases from J, leaving 3 bases between. In germline, CDR1 is GTSNPN, CDR2 SVGIG (reference sequence). The sequence came from a human donor with Burkitt lymphoma. The sequencing input was tumor tissue. The chain couples TRBV30 to TRBJ2-7; D is undetermined. CDR3 bases: TGTGCCTGGAGTGTGGGCGAGCAGTACTTC. Translation: CAWSVGEQYF.